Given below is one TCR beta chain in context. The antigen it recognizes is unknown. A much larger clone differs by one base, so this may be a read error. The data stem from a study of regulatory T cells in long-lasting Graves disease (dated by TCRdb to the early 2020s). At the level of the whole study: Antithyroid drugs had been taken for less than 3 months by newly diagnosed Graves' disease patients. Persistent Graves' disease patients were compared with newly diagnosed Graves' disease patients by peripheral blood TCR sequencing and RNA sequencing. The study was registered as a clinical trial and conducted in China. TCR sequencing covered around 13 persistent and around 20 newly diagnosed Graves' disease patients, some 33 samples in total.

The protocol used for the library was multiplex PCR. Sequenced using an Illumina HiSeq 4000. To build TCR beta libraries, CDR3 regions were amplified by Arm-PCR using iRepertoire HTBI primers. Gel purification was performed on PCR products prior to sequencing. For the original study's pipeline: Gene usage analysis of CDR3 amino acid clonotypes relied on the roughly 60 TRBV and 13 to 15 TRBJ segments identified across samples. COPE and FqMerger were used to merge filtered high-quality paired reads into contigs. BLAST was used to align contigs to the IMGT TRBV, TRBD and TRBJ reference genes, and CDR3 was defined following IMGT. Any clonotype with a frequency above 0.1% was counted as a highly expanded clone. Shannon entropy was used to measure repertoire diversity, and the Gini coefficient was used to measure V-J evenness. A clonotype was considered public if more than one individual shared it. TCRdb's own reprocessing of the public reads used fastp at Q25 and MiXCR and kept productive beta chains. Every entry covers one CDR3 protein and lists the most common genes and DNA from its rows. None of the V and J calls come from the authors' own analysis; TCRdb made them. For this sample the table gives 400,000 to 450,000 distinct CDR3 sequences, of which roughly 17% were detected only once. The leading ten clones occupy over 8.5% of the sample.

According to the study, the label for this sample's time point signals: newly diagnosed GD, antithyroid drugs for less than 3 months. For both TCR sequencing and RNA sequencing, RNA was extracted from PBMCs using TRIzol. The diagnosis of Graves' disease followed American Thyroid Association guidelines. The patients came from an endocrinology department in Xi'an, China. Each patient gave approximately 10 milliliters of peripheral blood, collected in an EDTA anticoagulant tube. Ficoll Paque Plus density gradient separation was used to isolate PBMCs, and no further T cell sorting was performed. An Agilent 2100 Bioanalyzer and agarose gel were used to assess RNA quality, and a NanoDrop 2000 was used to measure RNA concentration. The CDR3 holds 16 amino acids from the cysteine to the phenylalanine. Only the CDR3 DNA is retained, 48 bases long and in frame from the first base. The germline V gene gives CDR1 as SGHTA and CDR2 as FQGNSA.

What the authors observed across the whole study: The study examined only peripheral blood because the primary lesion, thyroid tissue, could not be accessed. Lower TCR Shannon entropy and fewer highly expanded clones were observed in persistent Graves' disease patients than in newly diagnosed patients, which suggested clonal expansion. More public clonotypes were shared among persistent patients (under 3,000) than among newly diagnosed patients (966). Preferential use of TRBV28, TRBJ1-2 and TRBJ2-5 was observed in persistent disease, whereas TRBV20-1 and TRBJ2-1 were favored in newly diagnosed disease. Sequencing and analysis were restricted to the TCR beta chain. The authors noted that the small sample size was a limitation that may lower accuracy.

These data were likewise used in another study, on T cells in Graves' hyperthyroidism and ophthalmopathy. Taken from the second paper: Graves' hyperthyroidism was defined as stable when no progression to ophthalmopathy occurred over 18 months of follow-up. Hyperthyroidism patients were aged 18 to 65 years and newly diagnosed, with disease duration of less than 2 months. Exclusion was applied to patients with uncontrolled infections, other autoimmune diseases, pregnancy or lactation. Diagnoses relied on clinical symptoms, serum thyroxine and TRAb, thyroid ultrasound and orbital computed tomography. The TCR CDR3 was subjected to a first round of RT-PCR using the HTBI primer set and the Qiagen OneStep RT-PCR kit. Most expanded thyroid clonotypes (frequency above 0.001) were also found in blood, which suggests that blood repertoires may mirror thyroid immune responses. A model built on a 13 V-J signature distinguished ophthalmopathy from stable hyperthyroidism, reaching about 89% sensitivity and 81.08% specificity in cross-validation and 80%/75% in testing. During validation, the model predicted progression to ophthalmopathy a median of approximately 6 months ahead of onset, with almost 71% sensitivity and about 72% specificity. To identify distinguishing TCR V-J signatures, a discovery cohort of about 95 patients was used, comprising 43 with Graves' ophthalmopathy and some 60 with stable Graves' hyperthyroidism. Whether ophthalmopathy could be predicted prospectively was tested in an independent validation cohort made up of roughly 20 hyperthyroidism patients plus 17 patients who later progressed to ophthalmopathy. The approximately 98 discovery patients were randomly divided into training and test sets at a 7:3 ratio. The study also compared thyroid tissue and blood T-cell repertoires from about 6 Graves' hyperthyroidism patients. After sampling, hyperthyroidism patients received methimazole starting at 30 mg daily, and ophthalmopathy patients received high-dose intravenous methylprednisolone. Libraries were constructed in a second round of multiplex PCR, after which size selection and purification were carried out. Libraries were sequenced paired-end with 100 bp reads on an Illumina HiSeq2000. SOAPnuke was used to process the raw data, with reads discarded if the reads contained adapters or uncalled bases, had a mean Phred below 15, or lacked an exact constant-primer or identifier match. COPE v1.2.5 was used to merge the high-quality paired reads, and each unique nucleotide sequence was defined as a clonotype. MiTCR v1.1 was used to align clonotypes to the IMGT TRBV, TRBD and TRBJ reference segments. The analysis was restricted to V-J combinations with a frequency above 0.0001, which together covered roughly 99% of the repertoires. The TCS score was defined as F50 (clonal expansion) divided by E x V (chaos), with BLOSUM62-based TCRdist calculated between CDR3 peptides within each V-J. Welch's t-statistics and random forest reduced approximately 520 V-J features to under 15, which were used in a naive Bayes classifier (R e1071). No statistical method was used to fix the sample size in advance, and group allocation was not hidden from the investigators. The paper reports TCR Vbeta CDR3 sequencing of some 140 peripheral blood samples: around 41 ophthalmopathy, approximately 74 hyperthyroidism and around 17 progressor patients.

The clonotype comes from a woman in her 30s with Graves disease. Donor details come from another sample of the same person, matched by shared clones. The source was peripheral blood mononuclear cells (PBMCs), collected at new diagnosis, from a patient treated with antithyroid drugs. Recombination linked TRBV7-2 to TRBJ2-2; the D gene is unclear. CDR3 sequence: CAGSLVADTNTGELFF. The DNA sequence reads TGTGCCGGCAGCTTAGTAGCTGATACGAACACCGGGGAGCTGTTTTTT.